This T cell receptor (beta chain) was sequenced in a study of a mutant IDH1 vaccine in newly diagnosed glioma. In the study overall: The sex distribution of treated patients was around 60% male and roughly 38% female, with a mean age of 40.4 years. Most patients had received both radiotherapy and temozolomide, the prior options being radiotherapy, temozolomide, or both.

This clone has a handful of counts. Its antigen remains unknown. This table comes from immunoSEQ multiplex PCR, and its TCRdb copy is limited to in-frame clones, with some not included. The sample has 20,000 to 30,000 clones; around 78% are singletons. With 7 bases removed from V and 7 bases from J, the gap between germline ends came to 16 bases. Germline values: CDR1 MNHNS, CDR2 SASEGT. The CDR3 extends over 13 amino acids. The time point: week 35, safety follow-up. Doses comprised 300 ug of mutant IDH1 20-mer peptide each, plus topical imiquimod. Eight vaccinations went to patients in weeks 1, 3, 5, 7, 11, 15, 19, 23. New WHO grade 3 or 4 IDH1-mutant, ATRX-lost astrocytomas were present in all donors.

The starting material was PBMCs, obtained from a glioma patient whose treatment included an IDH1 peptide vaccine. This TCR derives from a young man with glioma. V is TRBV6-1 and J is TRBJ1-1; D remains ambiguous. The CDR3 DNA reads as TGTGCCAGCAAGAGTTCTGGGCAGTATGAAGCTTTCTTT. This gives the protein CASKSSGQYEAFF.